This T cell receptor beta chain originates from a study of identical twins. This clonotype came up many times. The CDR3 runs to 14 residues. Germline V gene sequence: CDR1 MNHEY, CDR2 SVGAGI. Trimming left V 0 bases short and J 5 bases short, with 10 bases between. One entry per CDR3 protein results from TCRdb running MiXCR on the 5' RACE reads. The table includes 690,000 or so distinct CDR3 sequences, 8.5% to 9.5% detected once. This sample was also put to use in a study of yellow fever vaccine responses in identical twins.

The genes are TRBV6-5 and TRBJ1-2; TRBD1 is a possible D gene (6 bases). Sequencing was done on a sample of PBMCs. The source is a woman between 18 and 29 years old in good health. CDR3 in amino acids: CASSYSDRIYGYTF. As DNA, the CDR3 is TGTGCCAGCAGTTACTCTGACAGGATATATGGCTACACCTTC.